Shown below are 19 T cell receptor beta chains from a single sample sequenced in a study of CD8+ T cells in alopecia areata (dated by TCRdb to the late 2010s). Library generation was performed with the immunoSEQ multiplex PCR assay. RNA was extracted from all samples and reverse transcribed into cDNA as template for TCR sequencing. In its TCRdb copy, this immuneACCESS table keeps in-frame sequences only and misses some clones. Where compared with another copy, unresolved V genes explain less than half of these, and the others have no known cause. Counted in this sample were approximately 100,000 clones; 55% to 75% of them appeared once. Of the sample, roughly 15% falls within the top ten clones. This specimen's treatment or condition label, interpreted: oral pan-JAK inhibitor, 5-10 mg twice daily. The sequences come from CD8+ T cells sorted from blood, collected at approximately week 61, from a patient treated with tofacitinib. The receptors shown here come from a human donor with alopecia areata.

This chain joins TRBV30 and TRBJ1-1, with D unresolved. CDR1 is GTSNPN, CDR2 SVGIG, per germline (reference sequence). This CDR3 region has 13 residues. V shed 7 bases and J shed 1 base, with 13 bases lying between them. The CDR3 is CAYLGLQNTEAFF. The CDR3 region has the DNA TGTGCCTACCTCGGTCTACAGAACACTGAAGCTTTCTTT.

The V and J genes are TRBV7-8 and TRBJ1-3; no definite D call. Germline V gene data show CDR1 as SGHVS and CDR2 as FQNEAQ. The CDR3 spans 17 residues. Trimming removed 4 bases from V and 4 bases from J, with 20 bases in between. CDR3 nucleotides: TGTGCCAGCAGCTCCCAGGCGGTGGTAGATTTGGGAAACACCATATATTTT. Translating gives CASSSQAVVDLGNTIYF.

The chain uses TRBV6-5 and TRBJ2-7; the D gene is possibly TRBD2 (6 bases). CDR1 and CDR2 from the germline V gene are MNHEY and SVGAGI. The CDR3 totals 13 residues. Trimming took 0 bases from V and 6 from J, leaving 9 bases between them. CDR3 sequence: CASSYSGGSEQYF. DNA of the CDR3: TGTGCCAGCAGTTACTCGGGGGGTTCCGAGCAGTACTTC.

This clone was seen only a few times. The V call is TRBV6-6, the J call TRBJ2-3; TRBD1 aligns across 9 bases. Germline V gene lookup returns CDR1 MNHNY and CDR2 SVGAGI (reference sequence). V lost 8 bases, J lost 0 bases, and 3 bases stayed unmatched. CDR3 size: 14 residues. CDR3 in amino acids: CASGGTGSTDTQYF. CDR3 DNA sequence: TGTGCCAGCGGGGGGACAGGGAGCACAGATACGCAGTATTTT.

The J gene is TRBJ1-1, the V gene TRBV18, with D hard to call. The CDR3 contains 13 residues. The V gene lost 0 bases and the J gene lost 4 bases, with 6 bases spanning the gap. Germline CDR1 KGHSH, CDR2 LQKENI. In DNA, the CDR3 is TGTGCCAGCTCACCACCGGGTATCACTGAAGCTTTCTTT. This codes for CASSPPGITEAFF.

This clone was seen a handful of times. The genes are TRBV30 and TRBJ1-3; no reliable D call. Germline CDR1 reads GTSNPN; CDR2 reads SVGIG (reference sequence). The CDR3 loop spans 11 amino acids. V was clipped by 4 bases and J by 2 bases, with 3 bases between them. CDR3 sequence: CAWTAGNTIYF. The CDR3 region has the DNA TGTGCCTGGACGGCTGGAAACACCATATATTTT.

The chain links TRBV23-1 to TRBJ2-2; 8 nucleotides line up with TRBD1. TRBV23-1 is recorded as an ORF, its role being uncertain. V shed 11 bases, J shed 2 bases, and the junction held 19 bases outside the gene matches. The CDR3 length is 18 residues. CDR3 coding DNA: TGCGCCCCCAGACAGGGGCCACCCAATACCCCTAACACCGGGGAGCTGTTTTTT. Translation: CAPRQGPPNTPNTGELFF.

This chain joins TRBV11-2 and TRBJ2-5; 13 bases are shared with TRBD2. Losses at the gene ends were 5 bases for V and 4 bases for J; bases not matched to a gene: 7. This CDR3 has 16 amino acids. Germline V CDR1 and CDR2: SGHAT, FQNNGV. CDR3 sequence reads: CASSPGLAGLGETQYF. The CDR3 DNA reads as TGTGCCAGCAGCCCGGGACTAGCGGGGCTAGGAGAGACCCAGTACTTC.

The chain employs TRBV29-1 and TRBJ2-3, with TRBD2 matching 10 bases. The trim removed 0 bases at V and 1 base at J, leaving 7 bases unmatched. The CDR3 totals 17 residues. Germline V gene lookup returns CDR1 SQVTM and CDR2 ANQGSEA. In nucleotides, the CDR3 is TGCAGCGTTGAAGATCTCCGGAGCGGGGGGGGCACAGATACGCAGTATTTT. This gives the protein CSVEDLRSGGGTDTQYF.

The J gene is TRBJ1-3, the V gene TRBV6-5; 7 bases are shared with TRBD1. J gave up 4 bases and V 0 bases, and 3 bases lay outside the gene matches. Germline-derived CDR1 and CDR2 are MNHEY and SVGAGI. This CDR3 is built from 15 residues. CDR3 protein: CASSYSTGSGNTIYF. The CDR3 DNA follows: TGTGCCAGCAGTTACTCGACAGGGTCGGGAAACACCATATATTTT.

The chain links TRBV4-1 to TRBJ2-1, with D possibly matching TRBD2 (5 bases). V was clipped by 3 bases and J by 5 bases, with 14 bases between them. CDR3 length: 15 amino acids. Looked up from germline, CDR1 is MGHRA and CDR2 is YSYEKL. CDR3 sequence (DNA): TGCGCCAGCAGCCAGGACCGCGGACTTAACAATGAGCAGTTCTTC. Translating it yields CASSQDRGLNNEQFF.

The table lists this clone with a count of one. This rearrangement joins TRBV9 to TRBJ2-7; a possible D gene is TRBD1 (6 bases). CDR1 and CDR2 from the germline V gene are SGDLS and YYNGEE. The CDR3 loop spans 14 amino acids. V shed 2 bases and J shed 6 bases, with 15 bases lying between them. The CDR3 here is CASSVGPGDGEQYF. The CDR3 DNA sequence: TGTGCCAGCAGCGTCGGGCCAGGGGACGGCGAGCAGTACTTC.

The V and J genes are TRBV7-2 and TRBJ2-5, with D perhaps TRBD1 or TRBD2 (5 bases each). The CDR3 length is 16 residues. With 0 bases removed from V and 5 bases from J, the gap between germline ends came to 16 bases. The V gene's germline CDR1 is SGHTA and CDR2 FQGNSA. CDR3 sequence reads: CASSLADGDLIETQYF. In nucleotides, the CDR3 is TGTGCCAGCAGCTTAGCGGACGGGGACCTCATTGAGACCCAGTACTTC.

The CDR3 here is CASSPAAGANTEAFF. The CDR3 bases are TGTGCCAGCAGCCCGGCGGCAGGGGCGAACACTGAAGCTTTCTTT. The chain joins TRBV7-6 to TRBJ1-1, with a weak D call TRBD1 (6 bases). This CDR3 spans 15 amino acids. Trimming stripped 5 bases from V and 1 base from J, with 14 bases between. Germline V gene sequence: CDR1 SGHVS, CDR2 FNYEAQ.

This clone was recorded a few times. The rearrangement links TRBV7-8 to TRBJ1-5; no firm D call. The CDR3 is 14 residues long. Trimming removed 4 bases at V and 2 bases at J, with 9 bases between. Per the germline V gene, CDR1 is SGHVS and CDR2 is FQNEAQ. CDR3 amino acids: CASSSRLGNQPQHF. The CDR3 bases are TGTGCCAGCAGCTCCAGGTTAGGCAATCAGCCCCAGCATTTT.

V gene TRBV29-1 combines with J gene TRBJ1-1, with 8 bases that match TRBD1. Germline assignment: CDR1 SQVTM and CDR2 ANQGSEA. The V gene end was trimmed by 4 bases and the J gene end by 10 bases; junction bases not matched to a gene: 5. The CDR3 covers 11 residues. CDR3 loop: CSVGAGGRAFF. CDR3 bases: TGCAGCGTTGGCGCAGGGGGCCGAGCTTTCTTT.

This rearrangement joins TRBV4-2 to TRBJ2-3; 13 bases are a match to TRBD2. Germline V gives CDR1 LGHNA, CDR2 YNFKEQ. The trim removed 0 bases at V and 6 bases at J, leaving 3 bases unmatched. The CDR3 contains 16 residues. The CDR3 DNA reads TGTGCCAGCAGCCAAGAACTAGCGGGGGGGGCGGATACGCAGTATTTT. Amino acids: CASSQELAGGADTQYF.

The chain has TRBV30 and TRBJ2-2; perhaps TRBD1 as D (7 bases). Per germline, CDR1 GTSNPN and CDR2 SVGIG (reference sequence). Between the trimmed V and J ends, which lost 5 bases and 6 bases, there was a span of 13 bases. CDR3 length equals 13 residues. CDR3 bases: TGTGCCTGGCTAACAGGGGAGGCCGGGGAGCTGTTTTTT. As protein: CAWLTGEAGELFF.

This sequence joins TRBV14 and TRBJ1-6; 8 bases align to TRBD1. CDR3 length: 14 amino acids. Germline lookup yields CDR1 SGHDN and CDR2 FVKESK. Trimming cost V 6 bases and J 13 bases; bases outside gene matches: 11. The CDR3 sequence: CASRLGQGLGPLHF. CDR3 nucleotides: TGTGCCAGCAGACTCGGACAGGGTCTCGGTCCCCTCCACTTT.